This T cell receptor beta chain is drawn from a study of cytomegalovirus exposure and HLA in healthy donors. These donors, healthy bone marrow donors, were studied. The ends were cut back, 2 bases at V and 10 bases at J, with 16 bases in the middle. This CDR3 spans 14 amino acids. Germline lookup yields CDR1 SGHDT and CDR2 YYEEEE. Points from the study as a whole: Later analysis reportedly placed an Asian-associated ancestry cluster below the roughly 680-donor mean in N-insertions. According to an earlier analysis, most TCR beta V segments yielded productive rearrangements about 87% or about 30% of the time.

Turning to this clone: The antigen is not known.

Primers for the PCR totalled 60 Vbeta and 13 Jbeta. Clones were sequenced by immunoSEQ multiplex PCR, and TCRdb holds only the in-frame ones, with some missing. Among 150,000 or so clones listed, around three quarters were seen once. Sequencing used PBMCs. V usage is TRBV5-6 and J usage is TRBJ2-1, with a tentative D call TRBD2 (6 bases). This TCR was sampled from a woman in her sixties or seventies in good health and CMV-seropositive. The CDR3 nucleotides are TGTGCCAGCAGCTTCTTTAGCGGCACAAGAGAGCAGTTCTTC. Protein: CASSFFSGTREQFF.